A single sample is the source of the 32 T cell receptor beta chains below, sequenced in a study of blood T cell repertoires in COVID-19 (dated by TCRdb to 2019 to 2021). The library was obtained by the immunoSEQ multiplex PCR assay. Imported from immuneACCESS, the table was reduced by TCRdb to in-frame sequences with V and J called. These copies leave out some clones; in studies compared against another copy, an unresolved V gene accounts for under half, and the cause of the remainder is not known. Across this sample there are 40,000 to 50,000 clones, with about 85% seen only once. The leading ten clones occupy approximately 15% of the sample. The material sequenced was peripheral blood. These receptors all come from a human donor in a cohort sampled during active COVID-19.

This rearrangement joins TRBV11-2 to TRBJ2-1, with D maybe TRBD2 (6 bases). CDR3 size: 16 residues. The germline gives CDR1 SGHAT, CDR2 FQNNGV. V was pared by 1 base and J by 7 bases, with 17 bases between. The CDR3 is CASSLVGEMTSNEQFF. CDR3 sequence (DNA): TGTGCCAGCAGCTTAGTAGGGGAAATGACTAGTAATGAGCAGTTCTTC.

J is TRBJ2-2 and V is TRBV11-3; TRBD2 matches 15 bases. The V segment lost 3 bases and the J segment 7 bases; nucleotides outside the gene matches: 3. CDR3 length: 16 amino acids. CDR1 and CDR2 from the germline V gene are SGHNT and YENEEA. The CDR3 DNA follows: TGTGCCAGCAGCTTTGGACTAGCGGGAGGGAGCGGGGAGCTGTTTTTT. Its translation is CASSFGLAGGSGELFF. Using reference TRBV11-3 and TRBJ2-2 for the parts outside the CDR3, the full variable domain is EAGVVQSPRYKIIEKKQPVAFWCNPISGHNTLYWYLQNLGQGPELLIRYENEEAVDDSQLPKDRFSAERLKGVDSTLKIQPAELGDSAVYLCASSFGLAGGSGELFFGEGSRLTVL.

The chain is built from TRBV18 and TRBJ2-7; tentative D call: TRBD1 (5 bases). Germline assignment: CDR1 KGHSH and CDR2 LQKENI. The CDR3 has 16 amino acids. V was cut by 3 bases and J by 0 bases, with 15 bases left in between. In DNA form, the CDR3 reads TGTGCCAGCTCACCTTTCCGACAGACCTCCTCCTACGAGCAGTACTTC. Translated: CASSPFRQTSSYEQYF. Based on the CDR3 plus reference TRBV18 and TRBJ2-7, the full variable domain is NAGVMQNPRHLVRRRGQEARLRCSPMKGHSHVYWYRQLPEEGLKFMVYLQKENIIDESGMPKERFSAEFPKEGPSILRIQQVVRGDSAAYFCASSPFRQTSSYEQYFGPGTRLTVT.

The V gene is TRBV2, the J gene TRBJ2-3; D ambiguous. Germline CDR1 and CDR2: SNHLY and FYNNEI. CDR3 size: 15 residues. Trimming pared 6 bases from V and 0 bases from J, leaving 13 bases between. As DNA, the CDR3 is TGTGCCAGCAGCAATACAGCATCTAGCACAGATACGCAGTATTTT. Translation: CASSNTASSTDTQYF. Based on the CDR3 plus reference TRBV2 and TRBJ2-3, the full variable domain is EPEVTQTPSHQVTQMGQEVILRCVPISNHLYFYWYRQILGQKVEFLVSFYNNEISEKSEIFDDQFSVERPDGSNFTLKIRSTKLEDSAMYFCASSNTASSTDTQYFGPGTRLTVL.

The genes are TRBV14 and TRBJ1-2; D ambiguous. Germline V lookup: CDR1 SGHDN, CDR2 FVKESK. This CDR3 has 14 residues. Deletions cut 0 bases from V and 7 bases from J, with 12 bases between. CDR3 region: CASSQERLPPGYTF. The CDR3 DNA sequence: TGTGCCAGCAGCCAAGAGAGGCTACCTCCTGGCTACACCTTC.

The chain couples TRBV9 to TRBJ1-1; D is ambiguous. The CDR3 contains 15 residues. V lost 4 bases and J lost 1, with 14 bases in between. The V gene's germline CDR1 is SGDLS and CDR2 YYNGEE. CDR3 nucleotide sequence: TGTGCCAGCAGCCGGACCTCGGGAGCGAACACTGAAGCTTTCTTT. It is translated as CASSRTSGANTEAFF.

The gene calls are TRBV6-2 or TRBV6-3 and TRBJ2-7, with 14 bases aligning to TRBD2. The CDR3 is 18 amino acids. Germline values: CDR1 MNHEY, CDR2 SVGEGT. V gave up 4 bases and J gave up 2 bases; unmatched junction bases: 10. This chain's CDR3 is CASSSRRLAGGGPYEQYF. In DNA, the CDR3 is TGTGCCAGCAGTTCCCGGCGACTAGCGGGAGGGGGGCCCTACGAGCAGTACTTC.

The genes are TRBV19 and TRBJ2-2; D is undetermined. The CDR3 has 13 amino acids. V was trimmed by 5 bases and J by 3 bases, leaving 7 bases between them. The germline gives CDR1 LNHDA, CDR2 SQIVND (reference sequence). CDR3 region: CASSFGYTGELFF. The CDR3 DNA sequence: TGTGCCAGTAGTTTCGGTTACACCGGGGAGCTGTTTTTT.

This clone was observed once. The V call is TRBV7-9, the J call TRBJ1-1, with 9 nucleotides matching TRBD1. Trimming took 3 bases from V and 1 from J; bases not matched to a gene: 3. CDR1 is SEHNR, CDR2 FQNEAQ, per germline (reference sequence). The CDR3 extends over 15 amino acids. DNA of the CDR3: TGTGCCAGCAGCTTGGGACAGGGCGGGAACACTGAAGCTTTCTTT. Translating gives CASSLGQGGNTEAFF.

This chain links TRBV7-2 with TRBJ1-6; D might be TRBD1 (6 bases). Trimming took 5 bases from V and 8 from J, leaving 13 bases between them. This CDR3 comprises 14 residues. Per the germline V gene, CDR1 is SGHTA and CDR2 is FQGNSA. The CDR3 sequence is CASSQQGFYSPLHF. For the CDR3, the DNA is TGTGCCAGCAGCCAACAGGGTTTCTATTCACCCCTCCACTTT.

The CDR3 DNA reads as TGCGCCAGCAGCCTATCGACACTGGCTGGAAACACCATATATTTT. Translation gives CASSLSTLAGNTIYF. The chain joins TRBV4-1 to TRBJ1-3; no firm D call. V was clipped by 4 bases and J by 2 bases, with 12 bases between them. Germline V gives CDR1 MGHRA, CDR2 YSYEKL. CDR3 length: 15 residues.

This rearrangement joins TRBV5-1 to TRBJ1-1; D is uncertain. From germline, CDR1 is SGHRS and CDR2 YFSETQ. The CDR3 length is 14 residues. The V end lost 0 bases, the J end lost 5 bases, and 11 bases lay between the germline ends. This CDR3 is CASSLDNGGTEAFF. The DNA for the CDR3 is TGCGCCAGCAGCTTGGATAATGGCGGGACTGAAGCTTTCTTT. Together with reference TRBV5-1 and TRBJ1-1, the CDR3 gives the full variable domain: KAGVTQTPRYLIKTRGQQVTLSCSPISGHRSVSWYQQTPGQGLQFLFEYFSETQRNKGNFPGRFSGRQFSNSRSEMNVSTLELGDSALYLCASSLDNGGTEAFFGQGTRLTVV.

This rearrangement joins TRBV6-5 to TRBJ1-4, with 7 bases lining up with TRBD1. Germline V lookup: CDR1 MNHEY, CDR2 SVGAGI. This CDR3 is built from 15 residues. J gave up 4 bases and V 5 bases, and 7 bases lay outside the gene matches. CDR3 protein: CASSTNRGYNEKLFF. CDR3 DNA sequence: TGTGCCAGCAGTACAAACAGGGGTTATAATGAAAAACTGTTTTTT.

The chain employs TRBV18 and TRBJ1-1, with 9 bases lining up with TRBD1. Trimming cost V 3 bases and J 4 bases; bases outside gene matches: 9. This CDR3 is built from 16 residues. CDR1 and CDR2 from the germline V gene are KGHSH and LQKENI. CDR3 residues: CASSPTGGVMGTEAFF. The CDR3 nucleotides are TGTGCCAGCTCACCTACAGGGGGCGTGATGGGCACTGAAGCTTTCTTT. Complete variable domain (other parts from reference TRBV18 and TRBJ1-1): NAGVMQNPRHLVRRRGQEARLRCSPMKGHSHVYWYRQLPEEGLKFMVYLQKENIIDESGMPKERFSAEFPKEGPSILRIQQVVRGDSAAYFCASSPTGGVMGTEAFFGQGTRLTVV.

The V gene is TRBV5-6, the J gene TRBJ2-5; 10 nucleotides line up with TRBD1. V shed 0 bases and J 1 base; nucleotides not matched to a gene: 9. CDR3 length equals 18 residues. Germline lookup yields CDR1 SGHDT and CDR2 YYEEEE. For the CDR3, the DNA is TGTGCCAGCAGCTTGGGGACCATGGGGACAGGGGTCCAAGAGACCCAGTACTTC. Protein product: CASSLGTMGTGVQETQYF. The full variable domain, rest sourced from reference TRBV5-6 and TRBJ2-5, is DAGVTQSPTHLIKTRGQQVTLRCSPKSGHDTVSWYQQALGQGPQFIFQYYEEEERQRGNFPDRFSGHQFPNYSSELNVNALLLGDSALYLCASSLGTMGTGVQETQYFGPGTRLLVL.

The rearrangement joins TRBV6-6 to TRBJ1-2; TRBD1 matches 10 bases. Losses at the gene ends were 4 bases for V and 3 bases for J; bases not matched to a gene: 8. CDR1 is MNHNY and CDR2 is SVGAGI in the germline V gene (reference sequence). The CDR3 spans 16 residues. The CDR3 sequence is CASSLTSGQGYYGYTF. The CDR3 region has the DNA TGTGCCAGCAGTTTAACGTCGGGACAGGGGTACTATGGCTACACCTTC.

The rearrangement links TRBV7-6 to TRBJ1-1; no reliable D call. The CDR3 has 13 residues. CDR1 and CDR2 (germline): SGHVS, FNYEAQ. The germline V and J ends were trimmed by 8 bases and 3 bases, with 13 bases remaining between them. CDR3 sequence (DNA): TGTGCCAGCCCCCGTACAGATTACACTGAAGCTTTCTTT. Encoded protein: CASPRTDYTEAFF.

The chain combines TRBV19 with TRBJ2-7, with D perhaps TRBD1 (6 bases). V was pared by 4 bases and J by 5 bases, with 21 bases between. CDR1 LNHDA and CDR2 SQIVND come from the germline V gene (reference sequence). This CDR3 is built from 16 residues. The DNA for the CDR3 is TGTGCCAGTAGTAGGACGACAGGATCGGTCGGTAACGAGCAGTACTTC. Residues: CASSRTTGSVGNEQYF.

V and J are TRBV6-5 and TRBJ1-2; D unclear. V was shortened by 0 bases and J by 7 bases, with 9 bases between the two germline ends. The CDR3 runs 13 residues. The V gene's germline CDR1 is MNHEY and CDR2 SVGAGI. In DNA form, the CDR3 reads TGTGCCAGCAGTTACTCGCAGGAGGGTGGCTACACCTTC. Encoded protein: CASSYSQEGGYTF.

V usage is TRBV19 and J usage is TRBJ2-1; TRBD2 aligns across 12 bases. CDR1 is LNHDA and CDR2 is SQIVND in the germline V gene (reference sequence). The CDR3 covers 21 residues. Germline trimming cut 5 bases from V and 0 bases from J; bases unmatched to any gene: 17. The CDR3 DNA is TGTGCCAGTAGTGGCAACGGTTGGCTAGCGGGGGGGCGTAGCTCCTACAATGAGCAGTTCTTC. This codes for CASSGNGWLAGGRSSYNEQFF.

J is TRBJ2-5 and V is TRBV6-2 or TRBV6-3; D perhaps matches TRBD1 (6 bases). The CDR3 runs to 14 residues. Trimming pared 5 bases from V and 2 bases from J, leaving 12 bases between. Germline V CDR1 and CDR2: MNHEY, SVGEGT. CDR3 sequence (DNA): TGTGCCAGCAGTACTAGGGGGTGGCAAGAGACCCAGTACTTC. Protein sequence: CASSTRGWQETQYF.

In its sample, this clone was seen a few times. The chain recombines TRBV3-1 (or the pseudogene TRBV3-2) with TRBJ2-1, with 7 bases matching TRBD2. J was trimmed by 0 bases and V by 3 bases; bases with no gene match: 11. The germline V gene encodes CDR1 LGHDT and CDR2 YNNKEL (reference sequence). The CDR3 extends over 18 amino acids. CDR3 coding DNA: TGTGCCAGCAGCCACCAGAACACGGGAGGAACCTCCTACAATGAGCAGTTCTTC. This encodes CASSHQNTGGTSYNEQFF.

V is TRBV7-2 and J is TRBJ2-3; 14 nucleotides line up with TRBD2. The germline V gene encodes CDR1 SGHTA and CDR2 FQGNSA. This CDR3 comprises 16 residues. J gave up 4 bases and V 5 bases, and 5 bases lay outside the gene matches. The CDR3 nucleotides are TGTGCCAGCAGCGTGGGACTAGCGGGGGAAGCAGATACGCAGTATTTT. Translated, it gives CASSVGLAGEADTQYF.

This clone was observed a few times. The chain uses TRBV6-2 or TRBV6-3 and TRBJ1-2, with D possibly being TRBD1 (5 bases). This CDR3 spans 13 amino acids. Deletions cut 4 bases from V and 6 bases from J, with 12 bases between. In germline, CDR1 is MNHEY, CDR2 SVGEGT. In DNA form, the CDR3 reads TGTGCCAGCAGTTTTAACAGGATGGATGGCTACACCTTC. Translating it yields CASSFNRMDGYTF.

The V call is TRBV7-9, the J call TRBJ1-4; the D gene is possibly TRBD1 (5 bases). The CDR3 runs 15 residues. The V gene's germline CDR1 is SEHNR and CDR2 FQNEAQ (reference sequence). Trimming took 5 bases from V and 5 from J, leaving 15 bases between them. CDR3 amino acids: CASSPWDGGNEKLFF. The CDR3 coding sequence is TGTGCCAGCAGCCCCTGGGACGGGGGGAATGAAAAACTGTTTTTT.

This chain uses TRBV6-5 with TRBJ1-2; tentatively, D is TRBD1 (5 bases). The germline V and J ends were trimmed by 7 bases and 8 bases, with 23 bases remaining between them. This CDR3 region has 15 residues. CDR1 and CDR2 (germline): MNHEY, SVGAGI. The CDR3 DNA reads as TGTGCCAGCACAGGTTGGCAGGGCGTGCAAGGAGGCTACACCTTC. It codes for CASTGWQGVQGGYTF.

The chain has TRBV5-1 and TRBJ2-5; TRBD1 aligns across 7 bases. Germline V gene sequence: CDR1 SGHRS, CDR2 YFSETQ. The CDR3 has 13 amino acids. The J segment lost 1 base and the V segment lost 4 bases, leaving 1 base of the junction unmatched. CDR3 DNA: TGCGCCAGCAGCGCAGGGGGCCAAGAGACCCAGTACTTC. Amino acids: CASSAGGQETQYF.

The chain uses TRBV5-6 and TRBJ2-3; D call uncertain. From germline, CDR1 is SGHDT and CDR2 YYEEEE. The CDR3 has 14 amino acids. V lost 0 bases and J lost 2, with 7 bases in between. The CDR3 protein is CASSLDVNTDTQYF. Here the CDR3 DNA reads TGTGCCAGCAGCTTGGATGTCAACACAGATACGCAGTATTTT.

The J gene is TRBJ2-7, the V gene TRBV4-1; the match to TRBD2 covers 11 bases. The V gene end was trimmed by 1 base and the J gene end by 4 bases; junction bases not matched to a gene: 3. CDR3 size: 15 residues. Germline CDR1 reads MGHRA; CDR2 reads YSYEKL. The CDR3, as DNA: TGCGCCAGCAGCCAAGTTACTAGCGGGGGATACGAGCAGTACTTC. This gives the protein CASSQVTSGGYEQYF.

The J gene is TRBJ1-2, the V gene TRBV6-2 or TRBV6-3, with 7 bases lining up with TRBD1. This CDR3 has 18 residues. Germline lookup yields CDR1 MNHEY and CDR2 SVGEGT. The junction had 19 bases not matched to a gene; V was cut back by 3 bases and J by 6 bases. CDR3 nucleotides: TGTGCCAGCAGTTATCGCTTCCTCCGGGACAGCTATAGCAATGGCTACACCTTC. Translation gives CASSYRFLRDSYSNGYTF.

The chain has TRBV7-9 and TRBJ2-3; no firm D call. This CDR3 has 13 residues. V was pared by 4 bases and J by 2 bases, with 7 bases between. The V gene's germline CDR1 is SEHNR and CDR2 FQNEAQ (reference sequence). The CDR3 here is CASSYGFTDTQYF. Written as DNA, the CDR3 is TGTGCCAGCAGCTACGGTTTCACAGATACGCAGTATTTT. Filled out from reference TRBV7-9 and TRBJ2-3, the complete variable domain reads DTGVSQNPRHKITKRGQNVTFRCDPISEHNRLYWYRQTLGQGPEFLTYFQNEAQLEKSRLLSDRFSAERPKGSFSTLEIQRTEQGDSAMYLCASSYGFTDTQYFGPGTRLTVL.

CDR3 loop: CASSAPAGTKEQYF. CDR3 coding DNA: TGTGCCAGCAGCGCGCCGGCAGGGACAAAGGAGCAGTACTTC. The chain links TRBV7-9 to TRBJ2-7; possible D gene TRBD1, 6 bases. This CDR3 has 14 amino acids. Germline CDR1 SEHNR, CDR2 FQNEAQ (reference sequence). V was clipped by 5 bases and J by 7 bases, with 18 bases between them.